The T cell receptor beta chain under discussion was sequenced for a study of T cell clones after liver transplantation (dated 2019 in TCRdb). Looking at the study overall: Samples were obtained from ITN030ST, a randomized trial in which withdrawal of immunosuppression was attempted within 2 years of liver transplantation. Until randomization at 12-24 months post-transplant, subjects were given standard immunosuppression, with no induction therapy. To count as tolerant, a recipient had to stay completely off immunosuppression for at least one year without liver enzymes climbing beyond twice the upper limit of normal. After a pre-transplant mixed lymphocyte reaction, TCRbeta sequencing was used to pinpoint donor-reactive T cell clones, which were subsequently tracked in post-transplant blood. Third party-reactive TCRbeta sequences from pre-transplant MLRs were also identified as an antigen-independent comparator for donor-reactive sequences. Blood samples were collected pre-transplant, then pre-randomization ahead of withdrawal, and finally post-randomization once withdrawal had either been completed or failed. Of the 8 liver transplant recipients making up the studied cohort, 3 were classified as tolerant and 5 as non-tolerant. Of the eight recipients, a few were HCV-positive, while the remaining recipients had been transplanted for non-autoimmune, non-viral indications.

From a lookup of the germline V gene, CDR1 and CDR2 are SNHLY and FYNNEI. Reading from cysteine to phenylalanine, the CDR3 counts 14 amino acids. CDR3 DNA only is kept here, 42 bases in frame from base 1. V loses 5 bases, J loses 6 bases, and the germline ends lie 16 bases apart. Using immunoSEQ, frozen genomic DNA was subjected to high-throughput TCRbeta CDR3 sequencing, a process that included PCR amplification, mapping, bias correction and internal controls. Turning to the authors' computational methods: Productive rearrangements were kept, and unique TCRbeta sequences were defined by CDR3 nucleotide sequence plus V and J gene. For a sequence to be called donor-reactive, it needed a frequency of at least 0.01% and at least 5-fold expansion in CFSE-low cells compared with unstimulated pre-transplant cells. Minimum frequency thresholds were set for each subject on the basis of the unstimulated sample with the lowest template count, so that a detection power of at least 90% was ensured. Jensen-Shannon divergence between the top 1000 TCRbeta sequences after and before transplant was used to measure repertoire turnover. Two-sided Fisher's exact tests were used to test for changes in how often donor-reactive sequences were detected. Drawn from immuneACCESS, this table holds only the in-frame rearrangements with V and J called that TCRdb kept. Clones are partly lost; checked studies trace under half to an unresolved V gene and leave the rest unexplained. The D gene and trimming were derived from the DNA, and the V and J assignments and clone size from that table. The sample table holds 60,000 or so clones, of which 70% to 75% were seen once. The ten biggest clones cover about 9.7% of the sample.

Unstimulated PBMCs, after thawing, were stained for CD3, CD4 and CD8 and then FACS-sorted into CD3+CD4+ and CD3+CD8+ populations. Each of the 8 studied subjects was randomized to immunosuppression withdrawal. Genomic DNA was isolated with the Qiagen DNeasy Blood and Tissue Kit. Results and caveats for the whole study, not just this receptor: When repertoire turnover was accounted for, significantly reduced detection of donor-reactive sequences was found in 7 of 8 subjects for CD4 and in 8 of 8 subjects for CD8. Donor-reactive sequences declined more than third party-reactive ones, suggesting partial antigen-specific deletion unrelated to withdrawal success. Conclusions were preliminary, limited by small, heterogeneous patient numbers and non-standardized post-transplant time points. Without allograft tissue specimens, donor-reactive T cells may have migrated into the graft rather than being deleted. Low numbers of available donor cells limited the measurable donor-reactive repertoire in a couple of subjects. Circulating donor-reactive CD4 TCRbeta sequences fell significantly post-transplant in most of the 8 subjects, irrespective of tolerance or HCV status.

To note about this clone: Its antigen has not been determined. There are no base qualities to consult, and no much larger clone falls within one base.

The rearrangement combines TRBV2 with TRBJ1-1, with no confidently assigned D gene. The sequencing here drew on CD4+ T cells from blood, taken at the 22-month timepoint. The sequence was obtained from a human patient who received a liver transplant. The graft donor may be the source of some T cells after a transplant. The CDR3 is CASSLVHGGSEAFF. In nucleotide form, the sequence is TGTGCCAGCAGTCTGGTTCACGGTGGGTCTGAAGCTTTCTTT.